This T cell receptor beta chain is from a study of blood T cells in healthy people across ages. Findings and limits, study-wide: Among long-lived donors, naive CD4+ cells were more numerous and diversity higher than in aged donors.

Sample-barcoded 5' priming and a J-beta primer mix drove a second PCR of about 7 to 12 cycles. Paired-end reads containing CDR3 totaled no fewer than 3 million for each sample. TCRdb processed the 5' RACE reads anew with MiXCR; each CDR3 protein has one entry. The data show around 800,000 distinct CDR3 sequences, around 45% seen once. In this sample, this clonotype turned up a few times. Its antigen remains unknown. V shed 5 bases and J shed 2 bases, with 13 bases lying between them. Germline V gives CDR1 MNHEY, CDR2 SVGEGT. This CDR3 region has 14 residues. The sequence derives from a man between 60 and 75 years old in good health. The sample was blood. V usage is TRBV6-2 or TRBV6-3 and J usage is TRBJ2-7; no clear D gene. CDR3 protein: CASSPEWGPYEQYF. The CDR3 region has the DNA TGTGCCAGCAGTCCCGAGTGGGGTCCCTACGAGCAGTACTTC.